One and the same sample provided the 15 T cell receptor beta chains below, sequenced in a study of cytomegalovirus exposure and HLA in healthy donors. 60 Vbeta and 13 Jbeta primers were used in PCR. Using immunoSEQ multiplex PCR, the repertoire was profiled, and TCRdb retains in-frame clones only, with some absent. The data contain over 150,000 clones, under 90% of them singletons. Material for sequencing was PBMCs. Receptors originate from a man aged 18 to 35 in good health and CMV-seronegative.

The chain uses TRBV5-6 and TRBJ2-1; 13 positions agree with TRBD2. CDR3 length: 15 residues. From germline, CDR1 is SGHDT and CDR2 YYEEEE. V lost 4 bases and J lost 5; bases outside the gene matches: 3. For the CDR3, the DNA is TGTGCCAGCAGCCAAGGACTAGCGGGGGACAATGAGCAGTTCTTC. It yields the protein CASSQGLAGDNEQFF.

This chain links TRBV10-3 with TRBJ1-2; no clear D. The CDR3 spans 17 residues. Germline assignment: CDR1 ENHRY and CDR2 SYGVKD. Trimming removed 0 bases at V and 6 bases at J, with 20 bases between. The CDR3 DNA sequence: TGTGCCATCAGTGAGTCGGTTTTCAGAGTTACTAAGCATGGCTACACCTTC. Amino acids: CAISESVFRVTKHGYTF.

This clone was recorded a few times. V usage is TRBV28 and J usage is TRBJ2-7; possible D gene TRBD2, 5 bases. The CDR3 consists of 14 residues. CDR1 and CDR2 (germline): MDHEN, SYDVKM. V was pared by 6 bases and J by 2 bases, with 14 bases between. The CDR3 loop is CASSPAGYPYEQYF. For the CDR3, the DNA is TGTGCCAGCAGCCCGGCGGGCTACCCCTACGAGCAGTACTTC.

The chain couples TRBV28 to TRBJ1-6, with D possibly matching TRBD1 (6 bases). The CDR3 is 14 residues long. Trimming removed 2 bases at V and 10 bases at J, with 12 bases between. In germline, CDR1 is MDHEN, CDR2 SYDVKM. The CDR3 protein is CASSLSPDSSPLHF. Here the CDR3 DNA reads TGTGCCAGCAGTTTAAGTCCGGACAGCTCACCCCTCCACTTT.

This clone was counted between two and nine times. The chain carries TRBV5-1 and TRBJ2-7, with 8 bases fitting TRBD2. The CDR3 extends over 13 amino acids. Germline loops: CDR1 SGHRS, CDR2 YFSETQ. V lost 4 bases and J lost 5; bases outside the gene matches: 5. CDR3 coding DNA: TGCGCCAGCAGCCTCGGGGGGGCAAACGAGCAGTACTTC. Translated, it gives CASSLGGANEQYF. Full variable domain (rest looked up from reference TRBV5-1 and TRBJ2-7): KAGVTQTPRYLIKTRGQQVTLSCSPISGHRSVSWYQQTPGQGLQFLFEYFSETQRNKGNFPGRFSGRQFSNSRSEMNVSTLELGDSALYLCASSLGGANEQYFGPGTRLTVT.

This chain connects TRBV9 to TRBJ2-3; 7 positions match TRBD1. The CDR3 is made up of 16 amino acids. V shed 0 bases, J shed 2 bases, and the junction held 6 bases outside the gene matches. Germline assignment: CDR1 SGDLS and CDR2 YYNGEE. The CDR3 loop is CASSVGAGGNTDTQYF. The CDR3 DNA follows: TGTGCCAGCAGCGTAGGGGCAGGGGGTAACACAGATACGCAGTATTTT. The full variable domain, rest sourced from reference TRBV9 and TRBJ2-3, is DSGVTQTPKHLITATGQRVTLRCSPRSGDLSVYWYQQSLDQGLQFLIQYYNGEERAKGNILERFSAQQFPDLHSELNLSSLELGDSALYFCASSVGAGGNTDTQYFGPGTRLTVL.

The rearrangement joins TRBV7-9 to TRBJ2-1; D is unclear. V lost 5 bases, J lost 4 bases, and 9 bases lay in between. Per the germline V gene, CDR1 is SEHNR and CDR2 is FQNEAQ (reference sequence). The length of the CDR3 is 13 residues. CDR3 amino acids: CASSPRVYNEQFF. For the CDR3, the DNA is TGTGCCAGCAGCCCCCGAGTATACAATGAGCAGTTCTTC.

CDR3 nucleotides: TGTGCCATCAGTGAGTCGTCCGGAGGGTTGAGCAATCAGCCCCAGCATTTT. This encodes CAISESSGGLSNQPQHF. The chain carries TRBV10-3 and TRBJ1-5; no firm D call. Per germline, CDR1 ENHRY and CDR2 SYGVKD. Trimming cost V 0 bases and J 1 base, with 13 bases left between them. The CDR3 contains 17 residues.

The rearrangement links TRBV7-9 to TRBJ2-2; 10 bases fit TRBD1. Germline V lookup: CDR1 SEHNR, CDR2 FQNEAQ (reference sequence). The junction had 6 bases not matched to a gene; V was cut back by 5 bases and J by 0 bases. This CDR3 contains 17 residues. The CDR3 here is CASSRPGTGANTGELFF. CDR3 nucleotide sequence: TGTGCCAGCAGCCGTCCCGGGACAGGGGCGAACACCGGGGAGCTGTTTTTT. Variable domain in full (rest from reference TRBV7-9 and TRBJ2-2): DTGVSQNPRHKITKRGQNVTFRCDPISEHNRLYWYRQTLGQGPEFLTYFQNEAQLEKSRLLSDRFSAERPKGSFSTLEIQRTEQGDSAMYLCASSRPGTGANTGELFFGEGSRLTVL.

This sequence joins TRBV29-1 and TRBJ2-1, with 7 bases fitting TRBD1. With V trimmed by 2 bases and J by 6 bases, 4 bases remained unmatched. The CDR3 has 13 amino acids. Germline loops: CDR1 SQVTM, CDR2 ANQGSEA. In DNA, the CDR3 is TGCAGCGTTGAAAGGGACAGCCGCAATGAGCAGTTCTTC. As protein: CSVERDSRNEQFF.

This chain joins TRBV9 and TRBJ2-4; 7 nucleotides match TRBD1. The germline V gene has CDR1 SGDLS and CDR2 YYNGEE. Trimming took 3 bases from V and 7 from J; bases not matched to a gene: 10. The CDR3 has 15 residues. The CDR3 spells CASSATGAIKNIQYF. CDR3 bases: TGTGCCAGCAGCGCCACAGGGGCTATTAAGAACATTCAGTACTTC.

V gene TRBV7-3 combines with J gene TRBJ2-1; D is undetermined. Trimming stripped 1 base from V and 2 bases from J, with 15 bases between. The CDR3 is 17 residues long. Germline V CDR1 and CDR2: SGHTA, FQGTGA. The CDR3 loop reads CASSLNRQLGAYNEQFF. CDR3 DNA: TGTGCCAGCAGCTTAAACCGTCAGCTAGGAGCCTACAATGAGCAGTTCTTC.

The rearrangement links TRBV30 to TRBJ1-5; a possible D gene is TRBD1 (6 bases). The V end lost 1 base, the J end lost 1 base, and 14 bases lay between the germline ends. The germline V gene encodes CDR1 GTSNPN and CDR2 SVGIG (reference sequence). CDR3 length equals 16 residues. The CDR3 here is CAWSGQAIGSNQPQHF. In nucleotides, the CDR3 is TGTGCCTGGAGTGGACAGGCAATAGGGAGCAATCAGCCCCAGCATTTT.

The rearrangement links TRBV4-2 to TRBJ2-7; 8 bases are shared with TRBD1. The CDR3 loop spans 16 amino acids. From germline, CDR1 is LGHNA and CDR2 YNFKEQ. J was trimmed by 4 bases and V by 1 base; bases with no gene match: 9. Here the CDR3 DNA reads TGTGCCAGCAGCCAAGCGGGTCAGGGGGCAAGGTACGAGCAGTACTTC. Protein sequence: CASSQAGQGARYEQYF.

The chain couples TRBV19 to TRBJ1-4; 8 nucleotides line up with TRBD1. The CDR3 loop spans 15 amino acids. J gave up 7 bases and V 5 bases, and 9 bases lay outside the gene matches. Germline loops: CDR1 LNHDA, CDR2 SQIVND (reference sequence). As DNA, the CDR3 is TGTGCCAGTAGTCTCTGGACAGGGAGAATTGAAAAACTGTTTTTT. Translating it yields CASSLWTGRIEKLFF.